Following are 25 T cell receptor beta chains from one sample sequenced in a study of blood T cell repertoires in COVID-19. The assay was immunoSEQ multiplex PCR, and TCRdb's table has in-frame clones only and misses some. Of 130,000 or so clones in the sample, 88% are singletons; the top ten hold 10%. The sequencing input was peripheral blood. These receptors all come from a man aged 50-60 years with acute or convalescent COVID-19.

The chain recombines TRBV2 with TRBJ1-1; 8 bases fit TRBD1. CDR3 size: 15 residues. The germline gives CDR1 SNHLY, CDR2 FYNNEI. J was trimmed by 2 bases and V by 4 bases; bases with no gene match: 6. CDR3 amino acids: CASSGPTGVNTEAFF. DNA for the CDR3: TGTGCCAGCAGTGGCCCGACAGGGGTCAACACTGAAGCTTTCTTT.

The chain recombines TRBV5-1 with TRBJ1-1, with D uncertain. V was shortened by 3 bases and J by 1 base, with 13 bases between the two germline ends. This CDR3 has 15 amino acids. From germline, CDR1 is SGHRS and CDR2 YFSETQ. The CDR3, as DNA: TGCGCCAGCAGCTCCACGAGCTCACCGAACACTGAAGCTTTCTTT. Translated: CASSSTSSPNTEAFF.

The CDR3 sequence: CASSPRTGVNYGYTF. In nucleotides, the CDR3 is TGTGCCAGCAGCCCACGGACAGGGGTTAACTATGGCTACACCTTC. The genes are TRBV14 and TRBJ1-2, with 9 bases lining up with TRBD1. After removal of 4 bases from V and 1 base from J, the junction contained 4 bases not matched to a gene. Germline CDR1 SGHDN, CDR2 FVKESK. This CDR3 comprises 15 residues.

This chain joins TRBV6-6 and TRBJ2-1, with 12 nucleotides matching TRBD2. Trimming took 2 bases from V and 4 from J; bases not matched to a gene: 3. Per the germline V gene, CDR1 is MNHNY and CDR2 is SVGAGI (reference sequence). The CDR3 has 16 residues. CDR3 coding DNA: TGTGCCAGCAGTTACCCCGGACTAGCGGGGTACAATGAGCAGTTCTTC. Translating it yields CASSYPGLAGYNEQFF.

This rearrangement joins TRBV3-1 (or the pseudogene TRBV3-2) to TRBJ1-6, with D perhaps TRBD1 (5 bases). The V gene lost 0 bases and the J gene lost 7 bases, with 16 bases spanning the gap. The V gene's germline CDR1 is LGHDT and CDR2 YNNKEL (reference sequence). This CDR3 is built from 17 residues. CDR3 residues: CASSQDATWGRNSPLHF. CDR3 bases: TGTGCCAGCAGCCAAGATGCAACCTGGGGCAGGAATTCACCCCTCCACTTT.

The chain is built from TRBV18 and TRBJ1-6; 7 bases are shared with TRBD1. V trimming: 0 bases; J trimming: 10 bases; junction bases outside the gene matches: 3. CDR1 is KGHSH, CDR2 LQKENI, per germline. This CDR3 region has 14 residues. Written as DNA, the CDR3 is TGTGCCAGCTCACCACCACAGGGGCCATCACCCCTCCACTTT. This sequence encodes CASSPPQGPSPLHF.

J is TRBJ1-2 and V is TRBV28; no clear D. Looked up from germline, CDR1 is MDHEN and CDR2 is SYDVKM. The ends were cut back, 5 bases at V and 0 bases at J, with 16 bases in the middle. CDR3 length: 16 amino acids. Here the CDR3 reads CASSMPRHAANYGYTF. The CDR3 nucleotides are TGTGCCAGCAGTATGCCCCGACACGCCGCTAACTATGGCTACACCTTC.

This chain uses TRBV7-9 with TRBJ2-3; D unresolved. The CDR3 spans 15 residues. Trimming pared 1 base from V and 0 bases from J, leaving 8 bases between. CDR1 is SEHNR, CDR2 FQNEAQ, per germline (reference sequence). CDR3 sequence (DNA): TGTGCCAGCAGCTTAGGCGGTGTGAGCACAGATACGCAGTATTTT. As protein: CASSLGGVSTDTQYF. Using reference TRBV7-9 and TRBJ2-3 for the parts outside the CDR3, the full variable domain is DTGVSQNPRHKITKRGQNVTFRCDPISEHNRLYWYRQTLGQGPEFLTYFQNEAQLEKSRLLSDRFSAERPKGSFSTLEIQRTEQGDSAMYLCASSLGGVSTDTQYFGPGTRLTVL.

This clone was observed a few times. The gene calls are TRBV3-1 (or the pseudogene TRBV3-2) and TRBJ2-1; 10 bases fit TRBD2. The CDR3 extends over 12 amino acids. The junction had 1 base not matched to a gene; V was cut back by 5 bases and J by 9 bases. Germline V gene data show CDR1 as LGHDT and CDR2 as YNNKEL (reference sequence). This chain's CDR3 is CASSRLAGEQFF. The CDR3, as DNA: TGTGCCAGCAGCAGACTAGCGGGTGAGCAGTTCTTC.

This clone has a single count. The chain employs TRBV7-9 and TRBJ2-4; the match to TRBD1 covers 11 bases. The CDR3 has 15 residues. Germline V gene lookup returns CDR1 SEHNR and CDR2 FQNEAQ (reference sequence). Trimming took 1 base from V and 6 from J; bases not matched to a gene: 2. In DNA, the CDR3 is TGTGCCAGCAGCTTAGGAGGGACAGGGGGAAACATTCAGTACTTC. Its protein product is CASSLGGTGGNIQYF.

The chain is built from TRBV30 and TRBJ1-5; the D is unclear. V lost 3 bases to trimming and J lost 0 bases, with 27 bases between them. Germline values: CDR1 GTSNPN, CDR2 SVGIG (reference sequence). The CDR3 extends over 20 amino acids. CDR3 protein: CAWSRGTGIPLSYSNQPQHF. CDR3 coding DNA: TGTGCCTGGAGCAGAGGTACCGGGATACCCCTTTCATATAGCAATCAGCCCCAGCATTTT.

J is TRBJ1-2 and V is TRBV3-1 (or the pseudogene TRBV3-2); 9 bases are shared with TRBD1. CDR3 length equals 17 residues. Germline V gene sequence: CDR1 LGHDT, CDR2 YNNKEL (reference sequence). V was pared by 0 bases and J by 4 bases, with 9 bases of the junction left unmatched. The CDR3 is CASSQDRGTGLGYGYTF. Written as DNA, the CDR3 is TGTGCCAGCAGCCAAGACCGTGGGACAGGGCTGGGCTATGGCTACACCTTC.

This chain connects TRBV18 to TRBJ1-2; the match to TRBD1 covers 10 bases. V gave up 2 bases and J gave up 5 bases; unmatched junction bases: 5. Germline CDR1 reads KGHSH; CDR2 reads LQKENI. The length of the CDR3 is 15 residues. Here the CDR3 DNA reads TGTGCCAGCTCACCAGAGGGACAGGGGAGGTATGGCTACACCTTC. It codes for CASSPEGQGRYGYTF. Supplemented by reference TRBV18 and TRBJ1-2, the full variable domain reads NAGVMQNPRHLVRRRGQEARLRCSPMKGHSHVYWYRQLPEEGLKFMVYLQKENIIDESGMPKERFSAEFPKEGPSILRIQQVVRGDSAAYFCASSPEGQGRYGYTFGSGTRLTVV.

CDR3 in DNA: TGTGCCAGCATCCACAGGGTCTCCTACAATGAGCAGTTCTTC. It yields the protein CASIHRVSYNEQFF. The V and J genes are TRBV24-1 and TRBJ2-1, with a weak D call TRBD1 (6 bases). The CDR3 has 14 amino acids. From germline, CDR1 is KGHDR and CDR2 SFDVKD. Trimming took 11 bases from V and 0 from J, leaving 13 bases between them.

This chain joins TRBV28 and TRBJ1-3; D may be TRBD1 (6 bases). The germline V gene has CDR1 MDHEN and CDR2 SYDVKM. There are 16 residues in the CDR3. Trimming pared 7 bases from V and 0 bases from J, leaving 16 bases between. DNA for the CDR3: TGTGCCAGCACCCGGGGGGGGCCTAGCTCTGGAAACACCATATATTTT. Protein product: CASTRGGPSSGNTIYF. Variable domain in full (rest from reference TRBV28 and TRBJ1-3): DVKVTQSSRYLVKRTGEKVFLECVQDMDHENMFWYRQDPGLGLRLIYFSYDVKMKEKGDIPEGYSVSREKKERFSLILESASTNQTSMYLCASTRGGPSSGNTIYFGEGSWLTVV.

The V gene is TRBV18, the J gene TRBJ2-3; 7 bases agree with TRBD1. After removal of 3 bases from V and 3 bases from J, the junction contained 0 bases not matched to a gene. Germline V gene lookup returns CDR1 KGHSH and CDR2 LQKENI. The CDR3 loop spans 13 amino acids. The CDR3 nucleotides are TGTGCCAGCTCACCGGACAGGACAGATACGCAGTATTTT. Its protein is CASSPDRTDTQYF.

This sequence joins TRBV5-5 and TRBJ2-7; 7 bases are shared with TRBD2. This CDR3 has 15 residues. V dropped 2 bases and J dropped 3; count of bases not matched to a gene: 8. Germline CDR1 reads SGHKS; CDR2 reads YYEKEE (reference sequence). The CDR3 sequence is CASSLGLGGVYEQYF. CDR3 nucleotides: TGTGCCAGCAGCTTAGGACTAGGCGGGGTCTACGAGCAGTACTTC.

The chain has TRBV3-1 (or the pseudogene TRBV3-2) and TRBJ2-5, with D possibly being TRBD2 (6 bases). Germline lookup yields CDR1 LGHDT and CDR2 YNNKEL (reference sequence). With 4 bases removed from V and 3 bases from J, the gap between germline ends came to 12 bases. The CDR3 sequence is 14 residues long. The CDR3 region has the DNA TGTGCCAGCAGCCGTCGACTAGTCGAAGAGACCCAGTACTTC. This translates into CASSRRLVEETQYF.

V is TRBV6-5 and J is TRBJ2-1, with 7 nucleotides matching TRBD1. This CDR3 is built from 15 residues. V dropped 3 bases and J dropped 1; count of bases not matched to a gene: 3. Looked up from germline, CDR1 is MNHEY and CDR2 is SVGAGI. The CDR3 here is CASSYLTGSYNEQFF. Here the CDR3 DNA reads TGTGCCAGCAGTTATTTGACAGGGTCCTACAATGAGCAGTTCTTC.

V and J are TRBV7-2 and TRBJ2-5; 7 bases map to TRBD2. CDR1 and CDR2 (germline): SGHTA, FQGNSA. V shed 5 bases, J shed 2 bases, and the junction held 8 bases outside the gene matches. The CDR3 totals 15 residues. CDR3 bases: TGTGCCAGCAGCCCGTCTAGCGGTGCTCAAGAGACCCAGTACTTC. Translation: CASSPSSGAQETQYF.

The chain links TRBV11-2 to TRBJ2-7; 7 nucleotides line up with TRBD2. The CDR3 spans 13 residues. Trimming took 6 bases from V and 5 from J; bases not matched to a gene: 7. The V gene's germline CDR1 is SGHAT and CDR2 FQNNGV. CDR3 in DNA: TGTGCCAGCAGTCTGGCCGGGGGGAACGAGCAGTACTTC. It specifies CASSLAGGNEQYF.

This chain connects TRBV2 to TRBJ1-5; 9 bases are shared with TRBD1. The germline V gene encodes CDR1 SNHLY and CDR2 FYNNEI. V was pared by 3 bases and J by 7 bases, with 10 bases of the junction left unmatched. This CDR3 comprises 16 residues. CDR3 loop: CASSDLPGQGGQPQHF. The CDR3 region has the DNA TGTGCCAGCAGTGATTTACCGGGACAGGGAGGACAGCCCCAGCATTTT. Looking up the rest from reference TRBV2 and TRBJ1-5 gives the full variable domain: EPEVTQTPSHQVTQMGQEVILRCVPISNHLYFYWYRQILGQKVEFLVSFYNNEISEKSEIFDDQFSVERPDGSNFTLKIRSTKLEDSAMYFCASSDLPGQGGQPQHFGDGTRLSIL.

The chain couples TRBV18 to TRBJ1-3; 8 bases map to TRBD1. After removal of 3 bases from V and 2 bases from J, the junction contained 6 bases not matched to a gene. Germline CDR1 is KGHSH and CDR2 is LQKENI. CDR3 size: 16 residues. The CDR3 loop reads CASSPQGQVAGNTIYF. DNA for the CDR3: TGTGCCAGCTCACCCCAGGGACAGGTCGCTGGAAACACCATATATTTT.

The rearrangement uses TRBV18 and TRBJ1-3, with a weak D call TRBD1 (5 bases). Trimming left V 3 bases short and J 0 bases short, with 12 bases between. The CDR3 loop spans 16 amino acids. From germline, CDR1 is KGHSH and CDR2 LQKENI. CDR3 DNA: TGTGCCAGCTCACCGCGCGCACAGGCCTCTGGAAACACCATATATTTT. Protein product: CASSPRAQASGNTIYF. Supplemented by reference TRBV18 and TRBJ1-3, the full variable domain reads NAGVMQNPRHLVRRRGQEARLRCSPMKGHSHVYWYRQLPEEGLKFMVYLQKENIIDESGMPKERFSAEFPKEGPSILRIQQVVRGDSAAYFCASSPRAQASGNTIYFGEGSWLTVV.

The chain combines TRBV27 with TRBJ1-1; weak D call: TRBD1 (6 bases). V was trimmed by 10 bases and J by 8 bases, leaving 14 bases between them. CDR1 and CDR2 (germline): MNHEY, SMNVEV (reference sequence). CDR3 length: 11 residues. The CDR3 nucleotides read TGTGCCACATCGACAGGAACAGAAGCTTTCTTT. Translating it yields CATSTGTEAFF.